This T cell receptor beta chain came from a study of glioma-infiltrating T cells. Using RNA template, CDR3s of TCR alpha and beta were amplified with iRepertoire arm-PCR. Input was roughly 85-400 ng of tissue mRNA or PBMC total RNA. TCRdb re-called the multiplex PCR reads with MiXCR, one entry per CDR3 protein. The sample contains approximately 190,000 distinct CDR3 sequences, 25% to 35% of which appear only once. Study-level findings and limits: Above-expected tissue-blood divergence occurred in all gliomas, most in low-grade ones. Only very few CDR3 sequences appeared in both tissue and blood.

A word on this clonotype: Its specificity is unknown.

The sample was glioma tissue, nonneoplastic brain tissue, or PBMCs (not recorded which). The TCR originated in a human donor with low-grade glioma or glioblastoma, undergoing nonglioma brain surgery, or in good health (not recorded which).

Written as DNA, the CDR3 is TGTGCCAGCAGTGAAGCGCTTCGAGTGGTCGACCCAGAGACCCAGTACTTC. Amino acids: CASSEALRVVDPETQYF. This chain links TRBV2 with TRBJ2-5, with D unresolved. Per the germline V gene, CDR1 is SNHLY and CDR2 is FYNNEI. The germline V and J ends were trimmed by 0 bases and 4 bases, with 18 bases remaining between them. This CDR3 is 17 amino acids long.